A single sample is the source of the 10 T cell receptor beta chains below, sequenced in a study of T cell responses to AZD1222 COVID-19 vaccine. The protocol was immunoSEQ multiplex PCR, while the TCRdb copy is restricted to in-frame clones and leaves out a portion. The data contain fewer than 150,000 clones, approximately 88% of them singletons. Sequencing was performed on peripheral blood, taken 28 days after the second AZD1222 dose. The source is an adult who received the AZD1222 COVID-19 vaccine.

This chain uses TRBV7-2 with TRBJ1-2; TRBD1 aligns across 10 bases. V lost 2 bases and J lost 4; bases outside the gene matches: 13. CDR3 length: 18 residues. Germline V lookup: CDR1 SGHTA, CDR2 FQGNSA. The CDR3 spells CASSLSGGQGGLVYGYTF. The CDR3, as DNA: TGTGCCAGCAGCTTATCCGGAGGACAGGGGGGCCTCGTCTATGGCTACACCTTC.

The J gene is TRBJ1-2, the V gene TRBV27; TRBD1 is a possible D gene (5 bases). Germline CDR1 and CDR2: MNHEY and SMNVEV (reference sequence). The CDR3 is 15 amino acids. V lost 4 bases and J lost 1, with 13 bases in between. In nucleotides, the CDR3 is TGTGCCAGCAGTTATGGGGACCCTCTTAACTATGGCTACACCTTC. It codes for CASSYGDPLNYGYTF.

V gene TRBV11-2 combines with J gene TRBJ2-3; 7 nucleotides line up with TRBD2. V lost 5 bases to trimming and J lost 0 bases; unmatched junction nucleotides: 2. There are 14 residues in the CDR3. Germline values: CDR1 SGHAT, CDR2 FQNNGV. The CDR3 region is CASSTAGSTDTQYF. In DNA, the CDR3 is TGTGCCAGCAGCACAGCGGGGAGCACAGATACGCAGTATTTT.

V gene TRBV5-6 combines with J gene TRBJ2-5, with D tentatively TRBD1 (6 bases). Germline V gene sequence: CDR1 SGHDT, CDR2 YYEEEE. Trimming shortened V by 4 bases and J by 2 bases, and 12 bases separated the two germline ends. This CDR3 region has 14 residues. This CDR3 reads CASSQQGFQETQYF. The CDR3 coding sequence is TGTGCCAGCAGCCAGCAGGGGTTTCAAGAGACCCAGTACTTC.

The chain links TRBV2 to TRBJ2-7; the D is unclear. V shed 4 bases and J shed 1 base, with 8 bases lying between them. CDR1 and CDR2 from the germline V gene are SNHLY and FYNNEI. The CDR3 totals 13 residues. The CDR3 sequence: CASSGVGSYEQYF. CDR3 nucleotides: TGTGCCAGCAGTGGCGTGGGATCCTACGAGCAGTACTTC.

The gene calls are TRBV7-2 and TRBJ2-3, with 15 bases lining up with TRBD2. CDR3 length: 18 amino acids. Trimming at V came to 1 base and at J to 2 bases, leaving 4 bases not matched to a gene. Per germline, CDR1 SGHTA and CDR2 FQGNSA. DNA of the CDR3: TGTGCCAGCAGCTTAGGGACTAGCGGGGGGGCTCCCACAGATACGCAGTATTTT. Protein sequence: CASSLGTSGGAPTDTQYF.

The chain carries TRBV28 and TRBJ1-1, with D unresolved. There are 10 residues in the CDR3. Germline CDR1 and CDR2: MDHEN and SYDVKM. Trimming left V 6 bases short and J 3 bases short, with 2 bases between. The CDR3 spells CASSYTEAFF. The CDR3 coding sequence is TGTGCCAGCAGCTACACTGAAGCTTTCTTT.

V is TRBV21-1 and J is TRBJ1-1. TRBV21-1 is deemed a pseudogene. This CDR3 is built from 14 residues. CDR3 nucleotides: TGTGCCAGCAGCAAAGACGGCGCGAGCACTGAAGCTTTCTTT. Amino acid sequence: CASSKDGASTEAFF.

This clone was seen more than once but under ten times. The rearrangement links TRBV7-2 to TRBJ1-6; D might be TRBD1 (5 bases). This CDR3 region has 16 residues. The germline V gene encodes CDR1 SGHTA and CDR2 FQGNSA. Trimming removed 0 bases at V and 7 bases at J, with 13 bases between. The CDR3 protein is CASSLAQGSANSPLHF. As DNA, the CDR3 is TGTGCCAGCAGCTTAGCGCAGGGATCGGCCAATTCACCCCTCCACTTT.

V usage is TRBV12-3 or TRBV12-4 and J usage is TRBJ2-1; D unresolved. V was clipped by 7 bases and J by 7 bases, with 14 bases between them. This CDR3 has 13 amino acids. The CDR3 here is CASIWGPGNEQFF. The CDR3 DNA sequence: TGTGCCAGCATCTGGGGTCCCGGGAATGAGCAGTTCTTC.